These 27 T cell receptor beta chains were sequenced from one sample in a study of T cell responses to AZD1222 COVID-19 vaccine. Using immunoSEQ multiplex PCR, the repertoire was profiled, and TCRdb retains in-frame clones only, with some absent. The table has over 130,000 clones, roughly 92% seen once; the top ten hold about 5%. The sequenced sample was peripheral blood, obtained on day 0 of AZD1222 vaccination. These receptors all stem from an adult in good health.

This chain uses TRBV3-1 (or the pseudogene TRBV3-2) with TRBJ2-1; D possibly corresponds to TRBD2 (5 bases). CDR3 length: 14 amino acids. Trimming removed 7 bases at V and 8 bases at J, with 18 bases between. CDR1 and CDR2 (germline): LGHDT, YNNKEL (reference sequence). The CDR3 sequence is CASNTFARADEQFF. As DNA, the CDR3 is TGTGCCAGCAACACTTTCGCGAGGGCCGATGAGCAGTTCTTC.

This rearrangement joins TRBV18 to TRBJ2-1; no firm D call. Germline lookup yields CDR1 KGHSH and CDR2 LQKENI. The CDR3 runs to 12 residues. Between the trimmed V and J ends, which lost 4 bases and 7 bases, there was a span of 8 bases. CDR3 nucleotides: TGTGCCAGCTCACGAGACGGGAATGAGCAGTTCTTC. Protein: CASSRDGNEQFF. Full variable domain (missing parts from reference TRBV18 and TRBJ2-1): NAGVMQNPRHLVRRRGQEARLRCSPMKGHSHVYWYRQLPEEGLKFMVYLQKENIIDESGMPKERFSAEFPKEGPSILRIQQVVRGDSAAYFCASSRDGNEQFFGPGTRLTVL.

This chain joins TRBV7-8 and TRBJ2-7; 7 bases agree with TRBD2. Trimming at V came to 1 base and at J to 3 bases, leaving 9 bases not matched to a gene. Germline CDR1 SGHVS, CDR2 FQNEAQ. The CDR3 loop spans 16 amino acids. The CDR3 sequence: CASSLGGLAENYEQYF. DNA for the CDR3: TGTGCCAGCAGCTTAGGTGGGCTAGCGGAGAACTACGAGCAGTACTTC.

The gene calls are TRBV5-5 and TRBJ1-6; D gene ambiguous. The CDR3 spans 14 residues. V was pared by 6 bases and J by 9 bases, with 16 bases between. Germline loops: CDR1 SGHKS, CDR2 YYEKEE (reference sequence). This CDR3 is CASIFLGNPSPLHF. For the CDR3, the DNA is TGTGCCAGCATCTTCCTAGGGAACCCTTCACCCCTCCACTTT.

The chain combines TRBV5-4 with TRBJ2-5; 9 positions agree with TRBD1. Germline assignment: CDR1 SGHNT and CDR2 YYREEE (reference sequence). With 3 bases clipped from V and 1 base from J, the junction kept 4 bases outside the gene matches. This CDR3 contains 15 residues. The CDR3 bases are TGTGCCAGCAGCTCAAAGGGACAGGGCCAAGAGACCCAGTACTTC. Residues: CASSSKGQGQETQYF. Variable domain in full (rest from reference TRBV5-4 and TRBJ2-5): ETGVTQSPTHLIKTRGQQVTLRCSSQSGHNTVSWYQQALGQGPQFIFQYYREEENGRGNFPPRFSGLQFPNYSSELNVNALELDDSALYLCASSSKGQGQETQYFGPGTRLLVL.

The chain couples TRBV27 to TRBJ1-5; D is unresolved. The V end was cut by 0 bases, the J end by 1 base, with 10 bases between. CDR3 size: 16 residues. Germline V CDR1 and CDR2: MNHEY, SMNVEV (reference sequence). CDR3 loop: CASSLSWVPSNQPQHF. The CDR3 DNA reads TGTGCCAGCAGTTTATCTTGGGTCCCAAGCAATCAGCCCCAGCATTTT.

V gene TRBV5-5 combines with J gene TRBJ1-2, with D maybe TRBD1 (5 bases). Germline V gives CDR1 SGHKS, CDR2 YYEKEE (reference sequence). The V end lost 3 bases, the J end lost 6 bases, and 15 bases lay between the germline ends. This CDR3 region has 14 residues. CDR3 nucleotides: TGTGCCAGCAGCTGGGGTTGGGGACCAGATGGCTACACCTTC. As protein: CASSWGWGPDGYTF.

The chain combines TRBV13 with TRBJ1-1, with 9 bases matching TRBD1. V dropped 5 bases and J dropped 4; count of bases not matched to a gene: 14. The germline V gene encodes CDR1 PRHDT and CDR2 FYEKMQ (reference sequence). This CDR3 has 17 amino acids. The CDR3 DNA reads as TGTGCCAGCAGCCCTCACCCCGGGACAGGGATCGCCACTGAAGCTTTCTTT. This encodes CASSPHPGTGIATEAFF.

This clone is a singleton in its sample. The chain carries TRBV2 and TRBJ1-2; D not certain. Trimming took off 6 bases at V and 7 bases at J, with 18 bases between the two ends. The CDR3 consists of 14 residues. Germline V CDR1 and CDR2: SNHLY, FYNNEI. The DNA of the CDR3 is TGTGCCAGCAGGCCCTCGGCCTCCCGGGCTGGCTACACCTTC. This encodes CASRPSASRAGYTF.

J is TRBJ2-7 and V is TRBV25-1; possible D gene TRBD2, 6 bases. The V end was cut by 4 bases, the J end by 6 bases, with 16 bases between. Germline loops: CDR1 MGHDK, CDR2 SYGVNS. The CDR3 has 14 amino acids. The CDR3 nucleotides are TGTGCCAGCAGTGTGGCAGGGAGGATTGGCGAGCAGTACTTC. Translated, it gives CASSVAGRIGEQYF.

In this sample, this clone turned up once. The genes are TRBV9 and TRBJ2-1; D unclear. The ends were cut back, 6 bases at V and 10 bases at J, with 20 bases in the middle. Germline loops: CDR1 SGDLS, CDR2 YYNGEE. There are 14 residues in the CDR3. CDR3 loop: CASTSLVTSREQFF. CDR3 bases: TGTGCCAGCACCTCTTTAGTGACTTCCCGGGAGCAGTTCTTC.

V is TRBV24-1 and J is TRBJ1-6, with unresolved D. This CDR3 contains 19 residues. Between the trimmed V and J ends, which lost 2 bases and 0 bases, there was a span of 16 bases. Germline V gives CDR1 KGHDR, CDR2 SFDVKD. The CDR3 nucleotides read TGTGCCACCAGTGATTCAAGCGGGCAGCCTAGCTCCTATAATTCACCCCTCCACTTT. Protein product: CATSDSSGQPSSYNSPLHF.

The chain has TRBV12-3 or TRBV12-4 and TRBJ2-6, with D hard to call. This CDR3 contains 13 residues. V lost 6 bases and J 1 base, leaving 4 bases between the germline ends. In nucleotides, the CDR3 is TGTGCCAGCAGCTCTTCTGGGGCCAACGTCCTGACTTTC. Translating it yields CASSSSGANVLTF.

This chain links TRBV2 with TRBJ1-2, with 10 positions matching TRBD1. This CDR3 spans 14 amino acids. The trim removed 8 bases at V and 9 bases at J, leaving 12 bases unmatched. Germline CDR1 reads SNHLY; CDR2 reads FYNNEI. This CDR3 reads CASGPLGTGASYTF. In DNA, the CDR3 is TGTGCCAGCGGACCCCTCGGGACAGGGGCTAGCTACACCTTC.

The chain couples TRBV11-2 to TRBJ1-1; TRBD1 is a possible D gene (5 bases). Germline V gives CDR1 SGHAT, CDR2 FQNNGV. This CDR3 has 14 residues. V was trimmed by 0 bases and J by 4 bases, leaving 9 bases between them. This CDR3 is CASSLDPGTTEAFF. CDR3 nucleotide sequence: TGTGCCAGCAGCTTAGATCCAGGGACCACTGAAGCTTTCTTT.

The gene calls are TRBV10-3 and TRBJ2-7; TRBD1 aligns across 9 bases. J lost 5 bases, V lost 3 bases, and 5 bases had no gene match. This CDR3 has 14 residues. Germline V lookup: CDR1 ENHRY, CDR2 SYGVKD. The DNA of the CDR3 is TGTGCCATCAGTGATCCCGGGACAGGGAACGAGCAGTACTTC. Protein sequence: CAISDPGTGNEQYF.

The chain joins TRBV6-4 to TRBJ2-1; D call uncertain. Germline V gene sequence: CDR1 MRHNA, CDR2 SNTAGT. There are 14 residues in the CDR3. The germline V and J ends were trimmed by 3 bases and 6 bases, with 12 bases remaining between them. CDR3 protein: CASSESSGFNEQFF. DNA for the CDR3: TGTGCCAGCAGTGAGAGCTCTGGTTTCAATGAGCAGTTCTTC.

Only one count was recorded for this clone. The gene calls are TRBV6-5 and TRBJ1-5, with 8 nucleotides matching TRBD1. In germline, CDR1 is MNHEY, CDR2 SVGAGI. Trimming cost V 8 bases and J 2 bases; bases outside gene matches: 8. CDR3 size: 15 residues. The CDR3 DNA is TGTGCCAGCGTCCCTGGACAGGGTGGCAATCAGCCCCAGCATTTT. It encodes CASVPGQGGNQPQHF.

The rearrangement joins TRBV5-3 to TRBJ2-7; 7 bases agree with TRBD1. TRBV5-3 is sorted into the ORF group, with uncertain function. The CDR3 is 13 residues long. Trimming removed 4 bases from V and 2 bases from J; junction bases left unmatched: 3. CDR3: CARSGDSPYEQYF. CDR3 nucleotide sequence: TGTGCCAGAAGCGGGGACAGTCCCTACGAGCAGTACTTC.

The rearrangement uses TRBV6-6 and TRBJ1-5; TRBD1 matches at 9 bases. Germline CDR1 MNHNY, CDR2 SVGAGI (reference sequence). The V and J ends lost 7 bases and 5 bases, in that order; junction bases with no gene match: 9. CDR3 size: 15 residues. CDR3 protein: CASITGGAEDQPQHF. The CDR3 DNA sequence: TGTGCCAGCATTACAGGGGGCGCGGAGGATCAGCCCCAGCATTTT.

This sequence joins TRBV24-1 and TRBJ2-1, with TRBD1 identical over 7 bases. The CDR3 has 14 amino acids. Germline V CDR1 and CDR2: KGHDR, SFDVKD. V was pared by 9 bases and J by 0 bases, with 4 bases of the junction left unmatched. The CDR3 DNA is TGTGCCACCGGGACAGCCAGCTCCTACAATGAGCAGTTCTTC. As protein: CATGTASSYNEQFF.

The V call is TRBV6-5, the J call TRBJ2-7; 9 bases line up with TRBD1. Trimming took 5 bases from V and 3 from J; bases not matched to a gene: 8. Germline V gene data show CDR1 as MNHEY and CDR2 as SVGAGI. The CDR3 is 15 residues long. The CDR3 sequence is CASSPEGTGIYEQYF. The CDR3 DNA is TGTGCCAGCAGTCCCGAAGGGACAGGGATCTACGAGCAGTACTTC.

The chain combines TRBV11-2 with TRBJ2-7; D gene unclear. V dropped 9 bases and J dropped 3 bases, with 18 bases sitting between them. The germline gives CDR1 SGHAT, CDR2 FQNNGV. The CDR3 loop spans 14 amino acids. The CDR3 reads CASLPLVGNYEQYF. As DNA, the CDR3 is TGTGCCAGTCTCCCCCTCGTAGGGAACTACGAGCAGTACTTC.

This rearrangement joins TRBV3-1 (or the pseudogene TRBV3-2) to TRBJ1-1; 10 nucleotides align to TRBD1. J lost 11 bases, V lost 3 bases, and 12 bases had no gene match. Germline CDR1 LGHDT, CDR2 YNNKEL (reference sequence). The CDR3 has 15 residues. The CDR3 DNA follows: TGTGCCAGCAGCCAGCCGGGACAGGGGCGCATGGGTGCTTTCTTT. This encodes CASSQPGQGRMGAFF.

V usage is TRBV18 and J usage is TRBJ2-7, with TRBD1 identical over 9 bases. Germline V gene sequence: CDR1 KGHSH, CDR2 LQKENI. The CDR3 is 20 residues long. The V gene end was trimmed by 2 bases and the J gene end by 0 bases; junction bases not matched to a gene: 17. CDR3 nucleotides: TGTGCCAGCTCACCAAGGACAGGGGCGCCGCCAGACCGGAGCTCCTACGAGCAGTACTTC. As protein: CASSPRTGAPPDRSSYEQYF.

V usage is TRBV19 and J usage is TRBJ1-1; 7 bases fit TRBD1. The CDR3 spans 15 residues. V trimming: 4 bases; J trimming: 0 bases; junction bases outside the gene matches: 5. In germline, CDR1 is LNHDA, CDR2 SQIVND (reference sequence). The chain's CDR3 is CASSKSGQMNTEAFF. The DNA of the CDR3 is TGTGCCAGTAGTAAGTCGGGACAGATGAACACTGAAGCTTTCTTT.

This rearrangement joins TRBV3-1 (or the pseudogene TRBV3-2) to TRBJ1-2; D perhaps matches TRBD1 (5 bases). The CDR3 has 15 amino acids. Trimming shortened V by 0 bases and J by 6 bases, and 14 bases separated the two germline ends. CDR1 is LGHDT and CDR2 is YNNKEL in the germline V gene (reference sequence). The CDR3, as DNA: TGTGCCAGCAGCCAAGATTTCCCAGGGCGCGATGGCTACACCTTC. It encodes CASSQDFPGRDGYTF.